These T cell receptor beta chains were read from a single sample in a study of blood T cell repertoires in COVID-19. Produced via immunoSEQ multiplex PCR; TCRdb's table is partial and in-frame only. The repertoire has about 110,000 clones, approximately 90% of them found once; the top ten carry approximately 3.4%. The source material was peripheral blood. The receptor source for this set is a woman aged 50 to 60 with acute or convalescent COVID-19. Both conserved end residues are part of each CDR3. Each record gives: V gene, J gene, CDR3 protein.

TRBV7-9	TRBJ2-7	CASSLGPRDRGDEQYF
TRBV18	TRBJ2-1	CASSPPPVSYNEQFF
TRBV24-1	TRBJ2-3	CATGQGYTDTQYF
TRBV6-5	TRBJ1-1	CASSYEGTAARGEAFF
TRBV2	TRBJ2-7	CASSERQSSYEQYF
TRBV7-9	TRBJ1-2	CASSLPGFQGVNYGYTF
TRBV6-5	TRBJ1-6	CATGGSEYSPLHF
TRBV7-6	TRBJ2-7	CASSPKRAGLYEQYF
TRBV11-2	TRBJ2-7	CASSPVGPREQYF
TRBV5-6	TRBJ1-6	CASSRRTGYNSPLHF
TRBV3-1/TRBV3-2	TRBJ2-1	CASSYHRDFLNEQFF
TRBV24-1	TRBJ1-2	CATYGGTGGDYGYTF
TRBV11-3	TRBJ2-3	CASSTGQGATDTQYF
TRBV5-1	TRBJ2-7	CASSLGTGLSYEQYF
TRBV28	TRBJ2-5	CASSPHSGREETQYF
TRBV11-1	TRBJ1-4	CASSFRGTGPEKLFF
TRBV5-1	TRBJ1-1	CASSLSGQINTEAFF
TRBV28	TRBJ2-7	CASREGLAREQYF
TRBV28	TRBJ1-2	CASWGGGNYGYTF
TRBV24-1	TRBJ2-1	CATSDTNSGRAADEQFF
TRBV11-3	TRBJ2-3	CASSLALAGPTDTQYF
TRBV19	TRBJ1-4	CASSTQVATNEKLFF
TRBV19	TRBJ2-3	CASTGRSTDTQYF
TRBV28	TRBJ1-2	CASSPGANYGYTF
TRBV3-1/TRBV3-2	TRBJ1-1	CASSHSRVGTEAFF
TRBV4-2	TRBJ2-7	CASSQVLADKQYF
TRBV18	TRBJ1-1	CASSPPTGQGVTEAFF
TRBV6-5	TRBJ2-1	CASRGTSGNNEQFF
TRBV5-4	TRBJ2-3	CASSLGGISTDTQYF
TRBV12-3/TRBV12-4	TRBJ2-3	CASRGDFTDTQYF
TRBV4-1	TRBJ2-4	CASSQDSRSSGTKNIQYF
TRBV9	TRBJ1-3	CASSETGASGNTIYF
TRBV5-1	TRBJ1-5	CASSLEGPVGNQPQHF
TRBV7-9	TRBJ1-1	CASSADGQTNTEAFF
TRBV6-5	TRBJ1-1	CASSYYQNTEAFF
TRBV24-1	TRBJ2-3	CATSVSGVYTQYF
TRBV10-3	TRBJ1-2	CAISESSGGYTF
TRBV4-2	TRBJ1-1	CASSQDELNTEAFF
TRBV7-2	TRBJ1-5	CASSLPVDRGFSPGPQHF
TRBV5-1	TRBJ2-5	CASSSGTSGGQETQYF
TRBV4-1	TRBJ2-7	CASSHQMGTFSEQYF
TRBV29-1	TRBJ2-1	CSVDLAGAYNEQFF
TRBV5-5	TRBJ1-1	CASSLRDRDTEAFF
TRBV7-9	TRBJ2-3	CASSYTPRTGRSTDTQYF
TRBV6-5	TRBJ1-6	CASSQAYNSPLHF
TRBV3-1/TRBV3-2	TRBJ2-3	CASSLGLAGVDTQYF
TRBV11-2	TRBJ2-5	CASSLDVGYTTQYF
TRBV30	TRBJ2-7	CAWSGGRGEQYF
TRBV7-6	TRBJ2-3	CASSMGLAGVGDTQYF
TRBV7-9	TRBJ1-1	CASSLANAGGGNTEAFF
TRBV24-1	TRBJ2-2	CATSDHPGTDYINTGELFF
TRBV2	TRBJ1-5	CASSDRTGNSNQPQHF
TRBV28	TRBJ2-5	CASSLAVREFQSRQETQYF
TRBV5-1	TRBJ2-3	CASSSGTPSSTDTQYF
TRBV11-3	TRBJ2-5	CASSSGLRSQETQYF
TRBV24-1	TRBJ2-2	CATSDVTGQVNTGELFF
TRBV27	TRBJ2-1	CASSRDRRNEQFF
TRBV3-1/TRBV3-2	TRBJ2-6	CASSQGPPGQGAGANVLTF
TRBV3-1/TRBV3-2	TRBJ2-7	CASSQDSASGAYEQYF